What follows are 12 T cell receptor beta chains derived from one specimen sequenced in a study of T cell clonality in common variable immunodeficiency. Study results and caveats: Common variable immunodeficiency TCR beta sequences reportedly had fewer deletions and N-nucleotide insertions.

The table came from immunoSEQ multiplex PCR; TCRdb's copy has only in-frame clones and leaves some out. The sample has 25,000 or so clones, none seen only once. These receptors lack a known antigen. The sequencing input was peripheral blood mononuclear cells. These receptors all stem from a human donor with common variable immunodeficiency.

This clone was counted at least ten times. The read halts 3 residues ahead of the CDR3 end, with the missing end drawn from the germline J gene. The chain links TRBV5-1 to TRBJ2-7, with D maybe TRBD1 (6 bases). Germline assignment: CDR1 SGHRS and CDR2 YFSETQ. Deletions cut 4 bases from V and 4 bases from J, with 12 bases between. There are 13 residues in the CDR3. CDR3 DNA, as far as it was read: TGCGCCAGCAGCCAAACAGGGTTGTACGAG. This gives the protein CASSQTGLYE. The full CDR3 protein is CASSQTGLYEQYF.

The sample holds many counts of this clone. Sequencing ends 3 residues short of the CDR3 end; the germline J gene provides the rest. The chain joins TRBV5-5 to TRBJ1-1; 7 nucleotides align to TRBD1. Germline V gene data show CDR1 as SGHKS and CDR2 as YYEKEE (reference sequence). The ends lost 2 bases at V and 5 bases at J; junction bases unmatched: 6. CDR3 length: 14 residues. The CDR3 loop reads CASSLQGRRTEAFF. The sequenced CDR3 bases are TGTGCCAGCAGCTTACAGGGGCGAAGAACTGAA.

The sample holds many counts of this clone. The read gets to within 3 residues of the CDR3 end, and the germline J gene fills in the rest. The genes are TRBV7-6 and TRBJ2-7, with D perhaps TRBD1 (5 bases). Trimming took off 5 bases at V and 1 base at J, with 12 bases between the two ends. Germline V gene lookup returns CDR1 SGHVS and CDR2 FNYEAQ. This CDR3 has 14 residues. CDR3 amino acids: CASSPRQSSYEQYF. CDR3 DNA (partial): TGTGCCAGCAGCCCTAGACAGAGTTCCTACGAG.

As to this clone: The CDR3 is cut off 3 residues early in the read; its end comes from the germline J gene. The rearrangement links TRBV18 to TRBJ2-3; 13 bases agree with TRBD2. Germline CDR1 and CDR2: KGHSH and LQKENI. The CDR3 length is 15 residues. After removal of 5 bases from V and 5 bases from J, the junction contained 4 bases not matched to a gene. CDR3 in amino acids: CASSSGTSGEDTQYF. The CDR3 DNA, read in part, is TGTGCCAGCTCATCGGGGACTAGCGGGGAAGATACG.

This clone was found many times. The CDR3 region is CSGTGMVTEAFF. The sequenced CDR3 bases are TGCAGTGGGACAGGGATGGTCACTGAA. V usage is TRBV20-1 and J usage is TRBJ1-1; 8 nucleotides agree with TRBD1. Read data end 3 residues before the CDR3 end; the end is taken from the germline J gene. The trim removed 7 bases at V and 4 bases at J, leaving 5 bases unmatched. Germline V lookup: CDR1 DFQATT, CDR2 SNEGSKA (reference sequence). CDR3 length: 12 amino acids.

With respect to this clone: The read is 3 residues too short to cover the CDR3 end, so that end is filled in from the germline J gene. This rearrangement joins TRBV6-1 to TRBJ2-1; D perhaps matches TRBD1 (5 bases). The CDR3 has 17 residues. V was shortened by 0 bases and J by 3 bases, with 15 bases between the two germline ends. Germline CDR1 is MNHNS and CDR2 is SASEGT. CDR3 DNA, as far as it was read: TGTGCCAGCAGTGAAGCGCTTCACAGGTTCTTCTACAATGAG. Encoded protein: CASSEALHRFFYNE. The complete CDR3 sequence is CASSEALHRFFYNEQFF.

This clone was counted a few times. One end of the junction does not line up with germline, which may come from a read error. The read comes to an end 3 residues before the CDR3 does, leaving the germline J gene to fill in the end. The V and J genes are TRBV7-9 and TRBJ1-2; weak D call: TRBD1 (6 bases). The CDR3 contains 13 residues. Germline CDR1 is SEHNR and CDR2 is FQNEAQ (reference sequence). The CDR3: CSSSLAQGYGYTF. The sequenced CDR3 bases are TGTTCCAGCAGCTTAGCACAGGGCTATGGC.

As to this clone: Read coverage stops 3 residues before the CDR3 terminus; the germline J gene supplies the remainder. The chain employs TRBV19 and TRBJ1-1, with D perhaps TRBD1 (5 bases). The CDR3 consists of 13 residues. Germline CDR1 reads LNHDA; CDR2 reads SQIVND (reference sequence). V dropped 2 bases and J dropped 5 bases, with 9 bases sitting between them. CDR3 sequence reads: CASSIRGETEAFF. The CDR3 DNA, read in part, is TGTGCCAGTAGTATAAGGGGAGAAACTGAA.

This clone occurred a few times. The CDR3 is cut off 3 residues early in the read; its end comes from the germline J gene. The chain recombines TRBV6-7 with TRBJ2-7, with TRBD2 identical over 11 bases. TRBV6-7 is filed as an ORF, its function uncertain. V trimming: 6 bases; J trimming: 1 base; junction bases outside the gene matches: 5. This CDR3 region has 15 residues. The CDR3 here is CASSLLAGGSYEQYF. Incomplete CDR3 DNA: TGTGCCAGCAGCCTGCTAGCGGGGGGTTCCTACGAG.

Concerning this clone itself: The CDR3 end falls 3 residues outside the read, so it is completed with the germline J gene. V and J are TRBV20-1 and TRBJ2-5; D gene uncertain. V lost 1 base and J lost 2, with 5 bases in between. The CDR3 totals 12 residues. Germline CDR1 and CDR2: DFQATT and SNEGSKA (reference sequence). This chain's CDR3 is CSARGLQETQYF. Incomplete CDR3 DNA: TGCAGTGCTAGAGGTCTTCAAGAGACC.

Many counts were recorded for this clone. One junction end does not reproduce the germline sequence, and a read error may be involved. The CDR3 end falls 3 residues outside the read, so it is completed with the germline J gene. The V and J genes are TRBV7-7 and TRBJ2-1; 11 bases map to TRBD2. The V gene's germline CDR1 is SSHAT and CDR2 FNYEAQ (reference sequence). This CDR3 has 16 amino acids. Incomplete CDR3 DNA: TGTGCTAGCAGCTTAGGAGGGACTAGCGGATACAATGAG. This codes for CASSLGGTSGYNE. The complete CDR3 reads CASSLGGTSGYNEQFF.

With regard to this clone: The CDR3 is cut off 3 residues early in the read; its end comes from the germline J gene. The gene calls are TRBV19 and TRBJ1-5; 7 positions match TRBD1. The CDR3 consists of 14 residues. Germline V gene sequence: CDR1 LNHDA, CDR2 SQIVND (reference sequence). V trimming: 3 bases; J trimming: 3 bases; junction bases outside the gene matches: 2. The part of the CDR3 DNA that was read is TGTGCCAGTAGTATTGGGACAGTCAATCAGCCC. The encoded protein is CASSIGTVNQP. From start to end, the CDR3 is CASSIGTVNQPQHF.